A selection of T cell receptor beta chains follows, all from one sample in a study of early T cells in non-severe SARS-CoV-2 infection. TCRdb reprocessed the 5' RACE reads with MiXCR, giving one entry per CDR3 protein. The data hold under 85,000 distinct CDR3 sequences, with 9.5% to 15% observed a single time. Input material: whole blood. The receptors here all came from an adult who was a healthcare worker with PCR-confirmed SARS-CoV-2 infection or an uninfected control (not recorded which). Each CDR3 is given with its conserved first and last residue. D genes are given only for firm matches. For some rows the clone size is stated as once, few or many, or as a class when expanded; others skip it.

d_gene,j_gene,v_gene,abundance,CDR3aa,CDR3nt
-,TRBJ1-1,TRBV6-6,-,CASSYSTRDTEAFF,TGTGCCAGCAGTTACTCGACTCGGGACACTGAAGCTTTCTTT
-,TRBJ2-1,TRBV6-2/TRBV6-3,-,CASKRLRSSYNEQFF,TGTGCCAGTAAAAGACTCCGCAGCTCCTACAATGAGCAGTTCTTC
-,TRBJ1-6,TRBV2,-,CASSHRLSPLHF,TGTGCCAGCAGTCACCGATTATCACCCCTCCACTTT
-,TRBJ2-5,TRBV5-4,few,CASSSERRKETQYF,TGTGCCAGCAGCTCCGAGAGGCGGAAGGAGACCCAGTACTTC
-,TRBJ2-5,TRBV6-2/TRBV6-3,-,CASSWLFQETQYF,TGTGCCAGCAGTTGGCTTTTTCAAGAGACCCAGTACTTC
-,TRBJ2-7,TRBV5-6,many,CASSTREAYSYEQYF,TGTGCCAGCAGTACCAGGGAAGCCTACTCCTACGAGCAGTACTTC
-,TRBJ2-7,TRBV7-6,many,CASSLIRGEQYF,TGTGCCAGCAGCTTAATTAGGGGCGAGCAGTACTTC
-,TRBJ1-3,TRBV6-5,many,CASSTKGLAGNTIYF,TGTGCCAGCAGCACCAAAGGGTTAGCTGGAAACACCATATATTTT
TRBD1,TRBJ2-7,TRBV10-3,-,CAISERTGQGRSPYEQYF,TGTGCCATCAGTGAGCGTACCGGACAGGGACGGTCACCCTACGAGCAGTACTTC
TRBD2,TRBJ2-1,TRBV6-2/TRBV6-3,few,CASRPTSGTSSYNEQFF,TGTGCCAGCAGGCCGACTAGCGGGACGAGCTCCTACAATGAGCAGTTCTTC
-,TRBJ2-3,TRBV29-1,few,CSADSKASTDTQYF,TGCAGCGCCGACAGTAAGGCTAGCACAGATACGCAGTATTTT
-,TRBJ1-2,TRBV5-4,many,CASSLGRGPGYGYTF,TGTGCCAGCAGCTTGGGAAGAGGGCCTGGGTATGGCTACACCTTC
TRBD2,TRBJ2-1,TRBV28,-,CASSFKVSGRDVQFF,TGTGCCAGCAGTTTTAAGGTTAGCGGGAGGGATGTGCAGTTCTTC
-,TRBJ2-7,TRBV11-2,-,CASSSTGLTGPTYEQYF,TGTGCCAGCAGCTCGACGGGACTGACGGGACCGACCTACGAGCAGTACTTC